The present entry profiles one T cell receptor beta chain with its context. The antigen is unknown. The repertoire was sequenced with immunoSEQ multiplex PCR; TCRdb's copy has only in-frame clones and lacks some. The sample shows 100,000 to 150,000 clones, approximately 94% of them seen only once. The germline V gene has CDR1 MNHNY and CDR2 SVGAGI (reference sequence). This CDR3 comprises 13 residues. V was clipped by 5 bases and J by 6 bases, with 11 bases between them. This entry comes from a study of cytomegalovirus exposure and HLA in healthy donors. In the study overall: The approximately 110 validation repertoires were reported in a later analysis to have been generated on the same platform as the 666 first-cohort repertoires. Study-wide results and caveats: According to a subsequent analysis, TCR clusters from the first cohort were inclined to appear together in the roughly 120 validation repertoires. As was reported, the classifier diagnosed cytomegalovirus status with high specificity and sensitivity.

The sequence was collected from a man between 18 and 29 years old in good health and CMV-seronegative. The rearrangement joins TRBV6-6 to TRBJ2-1, with D possibly matching TRBD2 (6 bases). Material: PBMCs. The CDR3 region is CASSPGSPNEQFF. In nucleotides, the CDR3 is TGTGCCAGCAGTCCCGGGAGCCCCAATGAGCAGTTCTTC.